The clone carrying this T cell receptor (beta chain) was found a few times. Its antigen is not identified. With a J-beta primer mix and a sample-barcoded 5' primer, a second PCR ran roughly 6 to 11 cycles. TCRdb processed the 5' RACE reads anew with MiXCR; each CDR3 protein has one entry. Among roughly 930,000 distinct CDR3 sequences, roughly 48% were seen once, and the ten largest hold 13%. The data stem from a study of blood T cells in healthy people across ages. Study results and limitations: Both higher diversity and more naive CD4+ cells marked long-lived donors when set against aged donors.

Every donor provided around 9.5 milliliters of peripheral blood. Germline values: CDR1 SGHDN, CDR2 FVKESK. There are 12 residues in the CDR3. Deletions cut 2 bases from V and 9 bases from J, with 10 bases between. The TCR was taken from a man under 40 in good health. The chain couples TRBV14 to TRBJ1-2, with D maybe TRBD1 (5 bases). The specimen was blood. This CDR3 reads CASSQTGFRYTF. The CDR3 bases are TGTGCCAGCAGCCAAACAGGTTTTCGCTACACCTTC.